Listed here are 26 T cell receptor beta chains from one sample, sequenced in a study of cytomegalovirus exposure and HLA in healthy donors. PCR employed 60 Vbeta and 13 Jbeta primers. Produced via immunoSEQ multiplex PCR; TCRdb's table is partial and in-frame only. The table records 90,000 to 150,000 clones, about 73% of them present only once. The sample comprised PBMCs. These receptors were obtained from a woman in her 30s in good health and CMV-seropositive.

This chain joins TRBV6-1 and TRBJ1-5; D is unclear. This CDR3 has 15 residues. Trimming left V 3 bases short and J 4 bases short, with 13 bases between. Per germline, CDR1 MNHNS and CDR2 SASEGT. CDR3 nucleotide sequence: TGTGCCAGCAGTGAGCGAGGGATCGGGAATCAGCCCCAGCATTTT. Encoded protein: CASSERGIGNQPQHF.

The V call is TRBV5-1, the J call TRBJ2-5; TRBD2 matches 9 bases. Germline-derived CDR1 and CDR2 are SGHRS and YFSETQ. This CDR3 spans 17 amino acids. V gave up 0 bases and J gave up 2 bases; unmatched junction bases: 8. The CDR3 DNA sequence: TGCGCCAGCAGCTTGGAGGGTCTAGCGGGGCCACAAGAGACCCAGTACTTC. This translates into CASSLEGLAGPQETQYF.

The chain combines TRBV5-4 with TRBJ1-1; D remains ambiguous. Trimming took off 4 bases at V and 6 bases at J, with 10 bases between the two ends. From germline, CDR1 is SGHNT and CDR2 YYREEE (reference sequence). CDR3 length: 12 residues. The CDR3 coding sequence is TGTGCCAGCAGCCAATCAGGCTCTGAAGCTTTCTTT. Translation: CASSQSGSEAFF. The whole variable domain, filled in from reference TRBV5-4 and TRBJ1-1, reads ETGVTQSPTHLIKTRGQQVTLRCSSQSGHNTVSWYQQALGQGPQFIFQYYREEENGRGNFPPRFSGLQFPNYSSELNVNALELDDSALYLCASSQSGSEAFFGQGTRLTVV.

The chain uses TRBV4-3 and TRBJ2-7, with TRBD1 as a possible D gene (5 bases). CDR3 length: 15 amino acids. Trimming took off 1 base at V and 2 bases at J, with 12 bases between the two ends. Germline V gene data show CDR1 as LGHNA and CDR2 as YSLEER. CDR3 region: CASSQVFAGTYEQYF. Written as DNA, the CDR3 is TGCGCCAGCAGCCAAGTGTTTGCAGGGACCTACGAGCAGTACTTC.

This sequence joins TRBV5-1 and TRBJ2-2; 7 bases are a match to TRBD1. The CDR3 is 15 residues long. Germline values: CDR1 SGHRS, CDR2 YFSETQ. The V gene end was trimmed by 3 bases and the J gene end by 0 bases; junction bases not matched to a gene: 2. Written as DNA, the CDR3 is TGCGCCAGCAGCTCGGGACAGCCGAACACCGGGGAGCTGTTTTTT. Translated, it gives CASSSGQPNTGELFF. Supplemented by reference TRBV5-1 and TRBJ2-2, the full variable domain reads KAGVTQTPRYLIKTRGQQVTLSCSPISGHRSVSWYQQTPGQGLQFLFEYFSETQRNKGNFPGRFSGRQFSNSRSEMNVSTLELGDSALYLCASSSGQPNTGELFFGEGSRLTVL.

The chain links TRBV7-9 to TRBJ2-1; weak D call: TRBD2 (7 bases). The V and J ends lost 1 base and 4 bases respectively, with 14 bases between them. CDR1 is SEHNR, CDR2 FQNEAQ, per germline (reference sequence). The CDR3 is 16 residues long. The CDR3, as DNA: TGTGCCAGCAGCTTAGGAGGGGGGGGCCGTTACAATGAGCAGTTCTTC. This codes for CASSLGGGGRYNEQFF.

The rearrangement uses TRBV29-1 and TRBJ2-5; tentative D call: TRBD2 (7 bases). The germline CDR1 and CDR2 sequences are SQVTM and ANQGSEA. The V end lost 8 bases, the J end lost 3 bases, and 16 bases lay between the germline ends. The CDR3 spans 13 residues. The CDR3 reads CSSLGGDEETQYF. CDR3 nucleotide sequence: TGCAGCTCACTAGGGGGGGATGAAGAGACCCAGTACTTC.

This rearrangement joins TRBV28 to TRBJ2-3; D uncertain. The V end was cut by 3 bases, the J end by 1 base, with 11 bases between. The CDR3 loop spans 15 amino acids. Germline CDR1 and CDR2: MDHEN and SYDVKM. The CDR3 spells CASSFGLVGTDTQYF. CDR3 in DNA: TGTGCCAGCAGTTTCGGCCTAGTCGGCACAGATACGCAGTATTTT.

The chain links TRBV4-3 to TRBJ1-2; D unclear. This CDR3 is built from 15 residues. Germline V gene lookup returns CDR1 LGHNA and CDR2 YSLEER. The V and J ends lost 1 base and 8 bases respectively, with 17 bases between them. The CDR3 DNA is TGCGCCAGCAGCCAAGTCCAATTAACCTCGGGAGGCTACACCTTC. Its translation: CASSQVQLTSGGYTF.

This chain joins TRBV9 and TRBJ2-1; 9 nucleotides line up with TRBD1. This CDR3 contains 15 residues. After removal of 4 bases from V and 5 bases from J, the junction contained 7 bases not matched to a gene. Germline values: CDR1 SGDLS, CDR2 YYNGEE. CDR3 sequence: CASSYRDRVDNEQFF. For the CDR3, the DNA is TGTGCCAGCAGCTACCGGGACAGGGTCGACAATGAGCAGTTCTTC.

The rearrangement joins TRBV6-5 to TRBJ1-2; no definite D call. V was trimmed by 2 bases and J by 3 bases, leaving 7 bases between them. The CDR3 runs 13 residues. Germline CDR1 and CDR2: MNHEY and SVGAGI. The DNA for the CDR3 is TGTGCCAGCAGTTACGTCGGTGACTATGGCTACACCTTC. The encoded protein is CASSYVGDYGYTF.

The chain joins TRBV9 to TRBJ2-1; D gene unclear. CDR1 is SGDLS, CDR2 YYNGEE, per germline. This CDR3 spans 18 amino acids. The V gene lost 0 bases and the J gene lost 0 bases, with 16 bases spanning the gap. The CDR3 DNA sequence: TGTGCCAGCAGCGTAGTTTGGAGCAGCCTCAACTCCTACAATGAGCAGTTCTTC. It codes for CASSVVWSSLNSYNEQFF. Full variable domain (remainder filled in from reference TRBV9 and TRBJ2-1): DSGVTQTPKHLITATGQRVTLRCSPRSGDLSVYWYQQSLDQGLQFLIQYYNGEERAKGNILERFSAQQFPDLHSELNLSSLELGDSALYFCASSVVWSSLNSYNEQFFGPGTRLTVL.

CDR3 residues: CASSRDYGEQFF. In DNA form, the CDR3 reads TGTGCCAGCAGCAGGGACTACGGAGAGCAGTTCTTC. The V gene is TRBV5-4, the J gene TRBJ2-1, with 7 bases identical to TRBD2. The ends lost 4 bases at V and 10 bases at J; junction bases unmatched: 5. Germline V gene data show CDR1 as SGHNT and CDR2 as YYREEE (reference sequence). The CDR3 is made up of 12 amino acids.

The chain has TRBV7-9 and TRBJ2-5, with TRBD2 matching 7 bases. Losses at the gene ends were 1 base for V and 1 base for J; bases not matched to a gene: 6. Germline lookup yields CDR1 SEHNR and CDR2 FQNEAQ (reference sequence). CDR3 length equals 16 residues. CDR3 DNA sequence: TGTGCCAGCAGCTTAGGGACGGGGGGTTTCCAAGAGACCCAGTACTTC. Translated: CASSLGTGGFQETQYF.

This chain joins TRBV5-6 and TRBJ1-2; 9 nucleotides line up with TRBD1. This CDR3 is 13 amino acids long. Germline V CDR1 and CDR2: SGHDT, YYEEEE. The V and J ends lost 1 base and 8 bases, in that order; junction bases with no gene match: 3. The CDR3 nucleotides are TGTGCCAGCAGCTTGCGGACAGGGGTCGGCTACACCTTC. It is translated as CASSLRTGVGYTF.

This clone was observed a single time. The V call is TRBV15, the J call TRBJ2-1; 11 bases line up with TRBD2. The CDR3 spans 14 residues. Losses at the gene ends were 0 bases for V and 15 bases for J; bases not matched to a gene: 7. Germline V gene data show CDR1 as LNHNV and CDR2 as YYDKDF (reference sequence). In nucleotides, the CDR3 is TGTGCCACCAGCAGAGATAATGGGCTAGCGGGAGGGTTCTTC. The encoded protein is CATSRDNGLAGGFF.

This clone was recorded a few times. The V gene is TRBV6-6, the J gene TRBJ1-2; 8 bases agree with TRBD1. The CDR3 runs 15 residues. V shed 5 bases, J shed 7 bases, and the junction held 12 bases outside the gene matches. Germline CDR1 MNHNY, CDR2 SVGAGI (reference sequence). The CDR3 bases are TGTGCCAGCAGTCCTCTTCCCGGGACAGGAGGTGGCTACACCTTC. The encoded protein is CASSPLPGTGGGYTF.

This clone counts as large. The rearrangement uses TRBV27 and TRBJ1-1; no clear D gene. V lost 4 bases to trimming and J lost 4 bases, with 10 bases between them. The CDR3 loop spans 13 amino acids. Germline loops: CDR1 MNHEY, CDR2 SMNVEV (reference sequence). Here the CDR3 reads CASSSVRGTEAFF. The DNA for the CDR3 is TGTGCCAGCAGTTCTGTCCGGGGCACTGAAGCTTTCTTT.

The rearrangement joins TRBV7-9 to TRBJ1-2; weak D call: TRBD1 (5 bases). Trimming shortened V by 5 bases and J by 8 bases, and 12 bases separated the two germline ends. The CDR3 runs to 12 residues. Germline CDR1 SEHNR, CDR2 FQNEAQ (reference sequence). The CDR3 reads CASSPGLGGYTF. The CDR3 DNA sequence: TGTGCCAGCAGCCCGGGACTTGGAGGCTACACCTTC. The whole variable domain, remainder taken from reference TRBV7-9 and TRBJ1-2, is DTGVSQNPRHKITKRGQNVTFRCDPISEHNRLYWYRQTLGQGPEFLTYFQNEAQLEKSRLLSDRFSAERPKGSFSTLEIQRTEQGDSAMYLCASSPGLGGYTFGSGTRLTVV.

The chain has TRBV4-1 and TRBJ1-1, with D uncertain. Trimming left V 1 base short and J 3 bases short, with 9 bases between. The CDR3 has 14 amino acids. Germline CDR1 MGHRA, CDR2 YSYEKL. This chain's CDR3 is CASSQGSGDTEAFF. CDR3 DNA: TGCGCCAGCAGCCAAGGGTCGGGAGACACTGAAGCTTTCTTT.

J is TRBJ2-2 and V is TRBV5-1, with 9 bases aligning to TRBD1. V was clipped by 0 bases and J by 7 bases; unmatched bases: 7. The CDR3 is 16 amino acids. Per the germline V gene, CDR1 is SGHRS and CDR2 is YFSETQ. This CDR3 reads CASSLGDRVLSGELFF. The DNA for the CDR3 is TGCGCCAGCAGCTTGGGGGACAGGGTACTCAGCGGGGAGCTGTTTTTT.

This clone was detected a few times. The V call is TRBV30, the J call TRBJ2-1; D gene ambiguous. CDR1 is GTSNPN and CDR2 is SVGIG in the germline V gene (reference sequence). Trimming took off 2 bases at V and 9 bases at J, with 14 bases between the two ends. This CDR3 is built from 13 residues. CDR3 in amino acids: CAWSKLYGGEQFF. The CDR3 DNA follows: TGTGCCTGGAGTAAGCTATACGGCGGTGAGCAGTTCTTC.

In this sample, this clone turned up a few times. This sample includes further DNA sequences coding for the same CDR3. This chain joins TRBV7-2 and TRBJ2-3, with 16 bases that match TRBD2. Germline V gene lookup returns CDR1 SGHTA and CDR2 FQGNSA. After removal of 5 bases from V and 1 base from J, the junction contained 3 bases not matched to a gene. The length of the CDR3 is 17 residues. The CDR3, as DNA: TGTGCCAGCAGCACTGGGACTAGCGGGGGGGGCACAGATACGCAGTATTTT. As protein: CASSTGTSGGGTDTQYF.

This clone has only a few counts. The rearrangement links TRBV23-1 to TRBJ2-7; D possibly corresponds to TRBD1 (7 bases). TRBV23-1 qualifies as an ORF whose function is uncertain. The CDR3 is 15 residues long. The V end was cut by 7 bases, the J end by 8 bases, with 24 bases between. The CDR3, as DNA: TGCGCCAGCACCTCCCGCGGAGGGGGCGCGGATCAGCAGTACTTC. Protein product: CASTSRGGGADQQYF.

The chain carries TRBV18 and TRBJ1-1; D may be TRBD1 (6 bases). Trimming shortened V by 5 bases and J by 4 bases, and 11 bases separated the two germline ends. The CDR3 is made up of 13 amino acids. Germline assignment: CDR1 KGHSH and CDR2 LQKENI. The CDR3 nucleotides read TGTGCCAGCTCAGCGTACAGGGCCACTGAAGCTTTCTTT. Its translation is CASSAYRATEAFF.

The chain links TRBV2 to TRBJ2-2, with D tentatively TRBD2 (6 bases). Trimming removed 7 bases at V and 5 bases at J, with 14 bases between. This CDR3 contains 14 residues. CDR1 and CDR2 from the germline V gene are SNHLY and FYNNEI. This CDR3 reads CASIRDLGTGELFF. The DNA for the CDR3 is TGTGCCAGCATTAGGGACTTGGGGACCGGGGAGCTGTTTTTT.